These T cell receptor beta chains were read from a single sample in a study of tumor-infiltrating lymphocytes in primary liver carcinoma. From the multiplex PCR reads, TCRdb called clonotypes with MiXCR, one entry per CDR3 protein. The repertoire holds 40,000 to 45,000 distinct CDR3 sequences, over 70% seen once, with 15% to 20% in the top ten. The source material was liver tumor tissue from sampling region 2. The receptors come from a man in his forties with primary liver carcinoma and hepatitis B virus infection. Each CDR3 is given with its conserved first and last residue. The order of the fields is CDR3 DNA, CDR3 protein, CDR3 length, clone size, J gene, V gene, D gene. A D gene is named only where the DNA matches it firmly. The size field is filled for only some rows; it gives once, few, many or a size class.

DNA: TGTGCCAGGAGCTTAGGGATTAGCAACAATGAGCAGTTCTTC
CDR3: CARSLGISNNEQFF
length: 14
size: -
J: TRBJ2-1
V: TRBV11-1
D: -

DNA: TGTGCAAGCAGCTTAAGATCCCTAGCGGGAGGATCCTACAATGGACAGTTCTTC
CDR3: CASSLRSLAGGSYNGQFF
length: 18
size: -
J: TRBJ2-1
V: TRBV11-1
D: TRBD2

DNA: TGCAGCGGGACCCTGAACACTGAAGCTTTCTTT
CDR3: CSGTLNTEAFF
length: 11
size: medium-sized
J: TRBJ1-1
V: TRBV29-1
D: -

DNA: TGTGCCAGCCGAGAAGGACAGATCGTAGAGACCCAGTACTTC
CDR3: CASREGQIVETQYF
length: 14
size: medium-sized
J: TRBJ2-5
V: TRBV6-1
D: -

DNA: TGTGCCAGCAGCTTAGCGGATGCGCCCCAGCATTTT
CDR3: CASSLADAPQHF
length: 12
size: many
J: TRBJ1-5
V: TRBV7-9
D: -

DNA: TGTGCCACAAGCTGGGCGGCGGCCTACGAGCAGTACTTC
CDR3: CATSWAAAYEQYF
length: 13
size: -
J: TRBJ2-7
V: TRBV24-1
D: -

DNA: TGCAGCGTGGGGACCGGGGGGGCCTATAGTTACACCTTC
CDR3: CSVGTGGAYSYTF
length: 13
size: once
J: TRBJ1-2
V: TRBV29-1
D: -

DNA: TGTGCCAGCAGTTTCCCAACGGGGGGCTTAGCGAACACCGGGGTGCTGTTTTTT
CDR3: CASSFPTGGLANTGVLFF
length: 18
size: -
J: TRBJ2-2
V: TRBV12-3/TRBV12-4
D: -

DNA: TGTGCCAGCAACTTAGAAACGTGGCGGGTACACGATACGCAGTATTTT
CDR3: CASNLETWRVHDTQYF
length: 16
size: -
J: TRBJ2-3
V: TRBV7-9
D: -

DNA: TGCAGCGCCACTTCAGGGAACACTGAAGCTTTCTTT
CDR3: CSATSGNTEAFF
length: 12
size: -
J: TRBJ1-1
V: TRBV29-1
D: -

DNA: TGCGCCAGCAGCATCCAGGGGTCCTCCTACAATGGGCAGTTCTTC
CDR3: CASSIQGSSYNGQFF
length: 15
size: -
J: TRBJ2-1
V: TRBV5-1
D: -

DNA: TGTGCCAGTAGCTTAGGCTCAGCGGACATTGAACAGTTCTTC
CDR3: CASSLGSADIEQFF
length: 14
size: -
J: TRBJ2-1
V: TRBV11-1
D: -

DNA: TGCAGCGTCCTAGGGCGCTTCGACATACCCCCCTCCTACGAGCAGTACTTC
CDR3: CSVLGRFDIPPSYEQYF
length: 17
size: -
J: TRBJ2-7
V: TRBV29-1
D: -

DNA: TGCGCGACCGGACAGGGGGCTTACGAGCGGTACTTC
CDR3: CATGQGAYERYF
length: 12
size: once
J: TRBJ2-7
V: TRBV10-2
D: TRBD1

DNA: TGTACCAGCAGCTTAGTAGGGGTAACAGGGAGCAATCAGTCCCATCATTTT
CDR3: CTSSLVGVTGSNQSHHF
length: 17
size: -
J: TRBJ1-5
V: TRBV11-2
D: -

DNA: TGTGACAGCAGTCCTGGACTAGCGGGAGAGGTAGATACGCAGTATTTT
CDR3: CDSSPGLAGEVDTQYF
length: 16
size: -
J: TRBJ2-3
V: TRBV28
D: TRBD2

DNA: TGTGACAGCACCGTGGTGAAAGGGGATCAGCCTCAGCATTTT
CDR3: CDSTVVKGDQPQHF
length: 14
size: -
J: TRBJ1-5
V: TRBV6-2/TRBV6-3
D: -

DNA: TGTGTCAGCATGCGGGACAGGTCTGACACTGAAGCTTTCTTT
CDR3: CVSMRDRSDTEAFF
length: 14
size: -
J: TRBJ1-1
V: TRBV12-3/TRBV12-4
D: TRBD1

DNA: TGCACCAGCAGCAAGCGACAGGGGGCTCGGGAGACCCAGTACTTC
CDR3: CTSSKRQGARETQYF
length: 15
size: -
J: TRBJ2-5
V: TRBV14
D: TRBD1

DNA: TGTGCCAACAGTCCGGGTCTAGCGGGAGAGGGGAATGAGCAGTTCTTC
CDR3: CANSPGLAGEGNEQFF
length: 16
size: -
J: TRBJ2-1
V: TRBV5-4
D: TRBD2

DNA: TGTGCCAGCAGTAGGTCCGGGTTACAGGAAGAGACCCAGTACTTC
CDR3: CASSRSGLQEETQYF
length: 15
size: -
J: TRBJ2-5
V: TRBV28
D: -

DNA: TGTGCCAGCAGCTTTCGGACTAACTCCTACGAGCAGTACTTC
CDR3: CASSFRTNSYEQYF
length: 14
size: -
J: TRBJ2-7
V: TRBV7-6
D: -

DNA: TGTGCCAGCAGACCGGGACAGGCGGGGACCGGGGAGCTGTTTTTT
CDR3: CASRPGQAGTGELFF
length: 15
size: many
J: TRBJ2-2
V: TRBV7-9
D: TRBD1

DNA: TGTGCCAGCAGCCCCTCGAGACTGCAAAATGAAAAACTGTTTTTT
CDR3: CASSPSRLQNEKLFF
length: 15
size: -
J: TRBJ1-4
V: TRBV7-9
D: -

DNA: TGTGCCAGCAGTGAAGTGTTAGGGCCTGAAGCTTTCTTT
CDR3: CASSEVLGPEAFF
length: 13
size: -
J: TRBJ1-1
V: TRBV6-1
D: -

DNA: TGTGCCAGCAGTGCTGGGGGCCTAGGGAGCAATCAGCCCCAGCATTTT
CDR3: CASSAGGLGSNQPQHF
length: 16
size: many
J: TRBJ1-5
V: TRBV25-1
D: -

DNA: TGTGTCAGCAGCCGCCTTCAGGGTGGGGCTGGTTACACCTTC
CDR3: CVSSRLQGGAGYTF
length: 14
size: -
J: TRBJ1-2
V: TRBV6-5
D: -

DNA: TGCACCAGCAGCCCAGGGTACCAAGAGACCCAATACTTC
CDR3: CTSSPGYQETQYF
length: 13
size: few
J: TRBJ2-5
V: TRBV4-1
D: -

DNA: TGCAGTGTTGCAGGGGGTTGTGGGATGAACACTGAAGCTTTCTTT
CDR3: CSVAGGCGMNTEAFF
length: 15
size: -
J: TRBJ1-1
V: TRBV29-1
D: TRBD1

DNA: TGTGCCAGCAGCTTGACTAGCGGGAGGGCCGGGGAGCTGTTTTTT
CDR3: CASSLTSGRAGELFF
length: 15
size: many
J: TRBJ2-2
V: TRBV13
D: TRBD2

DNA: TGTGCCAGCAGTTCGCAGGACAGGGCCCTCGGGGAGCTGTTTTTT
CDR3: CASSSQDRALGELFF
length: 15
size: -
J: TRBJ2-2
V: TRBV12-3/TRBV12-4
D: TRBD1

DNA: TGCGCCATTAGCTTGTTCCGGACAGAGACCCAGTACTTC
CDR3: CAISLFRTETQYF
length: 13
size: -
J: TRBJ2-5
V: TRBV5-1
D: -

DNA: TGTGCCAGCAGCTGGGGAATGGTGACAGATACGCAGCATTTT
CDR3: CASSWGMVTDTQHF
length: 14
size: -
J: TRBJ1-5
V: TRBV5-5
D: -

DNA: TGCGCCAGCAACTTTCCCGGGACTAGCGGGATCAAAAACATTCAGTATTTT
CDR3: CASNFPGTSGIKNIQYF
length: 17
size: few
J: TRBJ2-3
V: TRBV11-1
D: TRBD2

DNA: TGTGCCAGCAGTTTGGTTGAGGGAGCTGGGGGCAATGACCAGTTCTTC
CDR3: CASSLVEGAGGNDQFF
length: 16
size: -
J: TRBJ2-1
V: TRBV5-6
D: -

DNA: TGCAGCGTCCTCCGTCCGGGATCCACCGGGGAGCCGTTTTTT
CDR3: CSVLRPGSTGEPFF
length: 14
size: -
J: TRBJ2-2
V: TRBV29-1
D: -

DNA: TGTGCCAGCAGCCCAGGACTAGCGGGAACCCGCAATGAGCAGTTCTTC
CDR3: CASSPGLAGTRNEQFF
length: 16
size: -
J: TRBJ2-1
V: TRBV6-1
D: TRBD2

DNA: TGTGACAGCAGTCCTCACGCTAGCATTGAGCAGTTCTTC
CDR3: CDSSPHASIEQFF
length: 13
size: -
J: TRBJ2-1
V: TRBV6-2/TRBV6-3
D: -

DNA: TGTGCCAGCAGTTTAGGGGGCGGAAACCCATACGAGCAGTTCTTC
CDR3: CASSLGGGNPYEQFF
length: 15
size: -
J: TRBJ2-1
V: TRBV11-2
D: TRBD1

DNA: TGTGCCAGCAGCTTAGAGGCTAGCGGGTTGGCCGAGCAGTACTTC
CDR3: CASSLEASGLAEQYF
length: 15
size: -
J: TRBJ2-7
V: TRBV7-6
D: TRBD2

DNA: TGCGCCACCAGCCACAGTGACAGAGGATACGAGCAGTACTTC
CDR3: CATSHSDRGYEQYF
length: 14
size: -
J: TRBJ2-7
V: TRBV4-1
D: -

DNA: TGCGGCGTTGAAGACACCTCGCAGAATACCGGGGCCAACGTCCTGACTTTC
CDR3: CGVEDTSQNTGANVLTF
length: 17
size: few
J: TRBJ2-6
V: TRBV29-1
D: -

DNA: TGTGCCAGCAGCTTAAGACTAGCGGGTGACCCGAGCGAGGCCCAGTATTTC
CDR3: CASSLRLAGDPSEAQYF
length: 17
size: once
J: TRBJ2-5
V: TRBV11-2
D: TRBD2

DNA: TGTGCCAGCAGTGAAGCGCAATTAGGCATGCTGAACAGTGAAGCTTTCTTT
CDR3: CASSEAQLGMLNSEAFF
length: 17
size: -
J: TRBJ1-1
V: TRBV6-1
D: -

DNA: TGCGCCAGCAGCCGTTCAGGCGGGAGGACCAACAATGAACAGTTCTTC
CDR3: CASSRSGGRTNNEQFF
length: 16
size: -
J: TRBJ2-1
V: TRBV4-3
D: TRBD2

DNA: TGTGCCAGCAGCTCGACTAGCGCGAACACCGGGGAGCCGCTGTTT
CDR3: CASSSTSANTGEPLF
length: 15
size: -
J: TRBJ2-2
V: TRBV5-4
D: TRBD2

DNA: TGTAGCGTTGCCCTCGGTGAAACTTACAATGAGCAGTTATTC
CDR3: CSVALGETYNEQLF
length: 14
size: -
J: TRBJ2-1
V: TRBV29-1
D: -

DNA: TGTACCATCAGCCGGGGACTAGCGGGAGGGGTCAATGAGCAGTTCTTC
CDR3: CTISRGLAGGVNEQFF
length: 16
size: -
J: TRBJ2-1
V: TRBV10-3
D: TRBD2